This T cell receptor beta chain originates from a study of blood T cell repertoires in COVID-19. For the study at large: Whether acute or convalescent, the COVID-19 samples came from the United States, Italy and Spain. T cells, B-cell-depleted T cells, or PBMCs supplied cDNA or gDNA.

Germline lookup yields CDR1 GTSNPN and CDR2 SVGIG (reference sequence). Trimming left V 1 base short and J 6 bases short, with 10 bases between. The CDR3 has 12 residues. Per the study methods: For nucleated cells, counts were estimated from reference gene primer amplification. Produced via immunoSEQ multiplex PCR; TCRdb's table is partial and in-frame only. For V, J and clone size, that table is used; D and trimming come from the DNA. The sample has approximately 130,000 clones; approximately 85% are singletons. This chain uses TRBV30 with TRBJ2-7; unclear D gene. The sample comprised peripheral blood. This receptor was obtained from a human donor in a cohort sampled during active COVID-19. CDR3 DNA: TGTGCCTGGAGTGGACGCGGCCCCGAGCAGTACTTC. Encoded protein: CAWSGRGPEQYF. Filled out from reference TRBV30 and TRBJ2-7, the complete variable domain reads SQTIHQWPATLVQPVGSPLSLECTVEGTSNPNLYWYRQAAGRGLQLLFYSVGIGQISSEVPQNLSASRPQDRQFILSSKKLLLSDSGFYLCAWSGRGPEQYFGPGTRLTVT.